This note documents a single T cell receptor beta chain sequence. This receptor's antigen is unknown. No quality values exist for individual bases; no much larger clone is one base distant. TCRbeta CDR3 regions were amplified from genomic DNA using the immunoSEQ Assay, a bias-controlled multiplex PCR. For the original study's pipeline: Nucleated cell counts per sample were estimated from amplification of reference gene primers within the assay. To quantify the absolute abundance of each unique TCRbeta CDR3 rearrangement, sequence reads were collapsed and filtered. Productive Simpson clonality was computed per sample as the square root of Simpson's diversity index over productive rearrangements. In its TCRdb copy, this immuneACCESS table keeps in-frame sequences only and misses some clones. Where compared with another copy, unresolved V genes explain less than half of these, and the others have no known cause. Clonal size and the V and J genes are those of that table, whereas D and trimming came from the DNA. In all, the sample holds under 150,000 clones, and about 82% of those were seen once. The top ten clonotypes cover 6.2% of the sample.

Trimming at the junction amounts to 0 bases on V and 5 bases on J, and the germline ends lie 12 bases apart. The CDR3 holds 15 amino acids from the cysteine to the phenylalanine. Left in the record is the CDR3 DNA by itself, 45 bases read in frame from the first base. CDR1 and CDR2 (SGHDT, YYEEEE) derive from the germline V gene. The sample belongs to a study of blood T cell repertoires in COVID-19 (dated by TCRdb to about 2020). Looking at the study overall: Samples covering the acute and convalescent phases of COVID-19 were provided by collaborators in the United States, Italy and Spain. The prospective study material was composed of cDNA or gDNA derived from T cells, B-cell-depleted T cells, or PBMCs. Nearly every sample came with metadata listing a de-identified subject ID, COVID-19 status, age in years and sex. Deeply sampled blood TCRbeta repertoires from subjects exposed to, actively infected with, or recovered from COVID-19 were included in the dataset. The samples were drawn from two sources: the first 160 participants of the ongoing ImmuneRACE study, and 950 to 1,500 subjects contributed by 6 global collaborators. HLA class I and class II types, where available, came from metadata supplied by the sample provider rather than from assay-based typing. A freely available public database, intended as a resource for researchers studying the immune response to SARS-CoV-2, is where the repertoires were released. Overall study outcomes, separate from this receptor: How much clinical and demographic metadata was included differed by source and by participant, and the metadata was provided uncurated.

Participants in the prospective study were enrolled through a virtual design, were aged roughly 18 to 90 years, and lived in roughly 26 United States geographic areas. In the prospective study, cohorts were assigned on the basis of participant-reported clinical history obtained from a screening survey and a study questionnaire. For ImmuneRACE Cohort 3, a participant was defined as recovered based on two consecutive negative NP/OP PCR tests, clearance by a healthcare professional, or resolution of symptoms. In the prospective study, mobile phlebotomists collected whole blood, serum and a nasopharyngeal or oropharyngeal swab from each participant. Over a 2-month period, participants in the prospective study had the option of providing additional blood draws and questionnaires. Before DNA extraction, prospective study blood samples were shipped either frozen or at room temperature.

Here the chain combines TRBV5-6 and TRBJ2-1; matching of 5 bases hints at TRBD1 as the D gene. The receptor was isolated from a woman in her 40s who had recovered from COVID-19. Sequencing was done on a sample of PBMCs or T cells enriched from blood (not recorded which). The CDR3 sequence is CASSLEGRGDNEQFF. The nucleotide sequence is given as TGTGCCAGCAGCTTGGAAGGAAGGGGTGACAATGAGCAGTTCTTC.